The next 21 T cell receptor beta chains were all read from a single sample in a study of blood T cell repertoires in COVID-19. Produced via immunoSEQ multiplex PCR; TCRdb's table is partial and in-frame only. This sample has under 550,000 clones; about 87% occur once, and the top ten carry 0.8% to 1%. Sequencing input: peripheral blood. These receptors all stem from a man aged 18 to 29 with COVID-19, enrolled during active disease.

The chain employs TRBV29-1 and TRBJ2-7; 10 bases are shared with TRBD2. From germline, CDR1 is SQVTM and CDR2 ANQGSEA. The CDR3 length is 15 residues. Trimming removed 2 bases from V and 0 bases from J; junction bases left unmatched: 4. The CDR3 DNA sequence: TGCAGCGTTGAACTAGCGGGGGTAACCTCCTACGAGCAGTACTTC. Translating gives CSVELAGVTSYEQYF.

J is TRBJ1-3 and V is TRBV30, with D unresolved. V was cut by 5 bases and J by 0 bases, with 8 bases left in between. Germline V gives CDR1 GTSNPN, CDR2 SVGIG (reference sequence). The CDR3 covers 13 residues. CDR3 sequence: CAWGSGSGNTIYF. The DNA of the CDR3 is TGTGCCTGGGGGTCAGGCTCTGGAAACACCATATATTTT.

The rearrangement links TRBV4-1 to TRBJ2-7; 7 bases map to TRBD1. Germline CDR1 is MGHRA and CDR2 is YSYEKL. V trimming: 4 bases; J trimming: 1 base; junction bases outside the gene matches: 7. The CDR3 runs 15 residues. CDR3 in amino acids: CASSLGTVRSYEQYF. CDR3 DNA sequence: TGCGCCAGCAGCCTTGGGACAGTGAGATCCTACGAGCAGTACTTC.

The chain employs TRBV10-2 and TRBJ2-1, with D possibly TRBD2 on 6 matching bases. With 0 bases removed from V and 7 bases from J, the gap between germline ends came to 10 bases. The CDR3 extends over 14 amino acids. Per germline, CDR1 WSHSY and CDR2 SAAADI. CDR3 sequence: CASSESPTSNEQFF. The DNA of the CDR3 is TGCGCCAGCAGTGAGTCCCCGACTAGTAATGAGCAGTTCTTC.

The chain carries TRBV20-1 and TRBJ2-5, with D unclear. Germline CDR1 is DFQATT and CDR2 is SNEGSKA (reference sequence). The CDR3 runs 12 residues. Trimming cost V 3 bases and J 4 bases, with 9 bases left between them. As DNA, the CDR3 is TGCAGTGCTAGTCCCGTTGTAGAGACCCAGTACTTC. Translated: CSASPVVETQYF.

V is TRBV27 and J is TRBJ2-1; the match to TRBD2 covers 11 bases. Germline values: CDR1 MNHEY, CDR2 SMNVEV (reference sequence). This CDR3 spans 14 amino acids. V was clipped by 0 bases and J by 9 bases; unmatched bases: 1. The CDR3 protein is CASSLSLAGGEQFF. CDR3 coding DNA: TGTGCCAGCAGTTTATCTCTAGCGGGAGGTGAGCAGTTCTTC.

The chain recombines TRBV13 with TRBJ1-1, with D uncertain. The germline V and J ends were trimmed by 7 bases and 0 bases, with 9 bases remaining between them. Per the germline V gene, CDR1 is PRHDT and CDR2 is FYEKMQ (reference sequence). This CDR3 has 13 residues. The DNA for the CDR3 is TGTGCCAGCACCGGAGGTCTGAACACTGAAGCTTTCTTT. Translation: CASTGGLNTEAFF.

This clone occurred a few times. The chain couples TRBV19 to TRBJ1-1, with D perhaps TRBD1 (6 bases). The CDR3 contains 14 residues. With 7 bases removed from V and 5 bases from J, the gap between germline ends came to 17 bases. Germline CDR1 reads LNHDA; CDR2 reads SQIVND (reference sequence). The CDR3 sequence is CASNSWGGRTEAFF. The CDR3, as DNA: TGTGCCAGTAACTCCTGGGGGGGGCGGACTGAAGCTTTCTTT.

This clone was counted between two and nine times. CDR3 in DNA: TGTGCCAGCAGTGAAGCGCTTTCCCCCCGAGGGACACCACCCTACGAGCAGTACTTC. Protein: CASSEALSPRGTPPYEQYF. The genes are TRBV2 and TRBJ2-7; a possible D gene is TRBD1 (6 bases). This CDR3 region has 19 residues. The V gene's germline CDR1 is SNHLY and CDR2 FYNNEI. The V and J ends lost 0 bases and 2 bases respectively, with 23 bases between them.

The V call is TRBV21-1, the J call TRBJ1-5. TRBV21-1 is given as a pseudogene. The CDR3 extends over 13 amino acids. CDR3 in amino acids: CASWGLLNQPQHF. The CDR3 nucleotides are TGTGCCAGCTGGGGACTCTTAAATCAGCCCCAGCATTTT.

The chain is built from TRBV3-1 (or the pseudogene TRBV3-2) and TRBJ2-1; 8 bases match TRBD2. J gave up 3 bases and V 6 bases, and 4 bases lay outside the gene matches. Germline V gives CDR1 LGHDT, CDR2 YNNKEL (reference sequence). The CDR3 runs 14 residues. The CDR3 DNA follows: TGTGCCAGCAGAGCGGGGGAGCTCTACAATGAGCAGTTCTTC. It codes for CASRAGELYNEQFF.

The chain uses TRBV2 and TRBJ1-5; 9 bases map to TRBD1. The CDR3 sequence is 14 residues long. Per germline, CDR1 SNHLY and CDR2 FYNNEI. Losses at the gene ends were 6 bases for V and 6 bases for J; bases not matched to a gene: 6. In nucleotides, the CDR3 is TGTGCCAGCAGGGTTGGACAGGGGAGTCAGCCCCAGCATTTT. This codes for CASRVGQGSQPQHF. Filled out from reference TRBV2 and TRBJ1-5, the complete variable domain reads EPEVTQTPSHQVTQMGQEVILRCVPISNHLYFYWYRQILGQKVEFLVSFYNNEISEKSEIFDDQFSVERPDGSNFTLKIRSTKLEDSAMYFCASRVGQGSQPQHFGDGTRLSIL.

This clone was seen a single time. The CDR3 here is CASSHLTGTTEAFF. The CDR3 nucleotides read TGTGCCAGCAGCCATCTGACAGGGACCACTGAAGCTTTCTTT. The V and J genes are TRBV11-2 and TRBJ1-1; 7 bases align to TRBD1. The CDR3 has 14 residues. Germline assignment: CDR1 SGHAT and CDR2 FQNNGV. V lost 5 bases to trimming and J lost 4 bases; unmatched junction nucleotides: 7.

This chain connects TRBV4-1 to TRBJ2-3, with 10 bases aligning to TRBD2. Per germline, CDR1 MGHRA and CDR2 YSYEKL. J was trimmed by 5 bases and V by 3 bases; bases with no gene match: 8. This CDR3 contains 16 residues. As DNA, the CDR3 is TGCGCCAGCAGCCAGGAAGCGGGGGGGCCAAGAGATACGCAGTATTTT. Translated: CASSQEAGGPRDTQYF.

This rearrangement joins TRBV12-5 to TRBJ1-5; a weak D match, TRBD1 (5 bases). The V and J ends lost 0 bases and 6 bases respectively, with 15 bases between them. The germline V gene has CDR1 LGHNT and CDR2 FRNRAP. The CDR3 spans 16 residues. CDR3 protein: CASGLVLGGFGQPQHF. For the CDR3, the DNA is TGTGCTAGTGGTTTGGTACTCGGGGGGTTCGGTCAGCCCCAGCATTTT.

The V gene is TRBV7-6, the J gene TRBJ2-2; no clear D. The CDR3 is made up of 12 amino acids. Per germline, CDR1 SGHVS and CDR2 FNYEAQ. The V end lost 1 base, the J end lost 7 bases, and 4 bases lay between the germline ends. CDR3 coding DNA: TGTGCCAGCAGCTTAGACGGCGGGGAGCTGTTTTTT. Translated: CASSLDGGELFF.

The chain has TRBV4-1 and TRBJ2-3; possible D gene TRBD1, 6 bases. The CDR3 consists of 16 residues. Deletions cut 4 bases from V and 2 bases from J, with 16 bases between. Germline V CDR1 and CDR2: MGHRA, YSYEKL. The CDR3 DNA reads TGCGCCAGCAGCCGGCACGGACAGATAAACACAGATACGCAGTATTTT. Translation gives CASSRHGQINTDTQYF.

The chain couples TRBV5-3 to TRBJ2-2; 10 positions agree with TRBD1. TRBV5-3 is an open reading frame, and its role is uncertain. The CDR3 is made up of 16 amino acids. Germline trimming cut 4 bases from V and 3 bases from J; bases unmatched to any gene: 6. CDR3 loop: CARSPGTGEHTGELFF. The CDR3 bases are TGTGCCAGAAGCCCTGGGACAGGGGAGCACACCGGGGAGCTGTTTTTT.

This chain connects TRBV5-4 to TRBJ2-5, with TRBD1 matching 10 bases. Germline lookup yields CDR1 SGHNT and CDR2 YYREEE (reference sequence). CDR3 length: 15 residues. With V trimmed by 2 bases and J by 2 bases, 3 bases remained unmatched. The CDR3 nucleotides read TGTGCCAGCAGCTTAAGGACAGGGGGGCAAGAGACCCAGTACTTC. Protein product: CASSLRTGGQETQYF.

The rearrangement uses TRBV2 and TRBJ2-7, with 8 bases matching TRBD1. V lost 5 bases and J lost 4; bases outside the gene matches: 7. Germline V gene lookup returns CDR1 SNHLY and CDR2 FYNNEI. CDR3 size: 14 residues. The CDR3 region is CASSPGQGFYEQYF. CDR3 nucleotide sequence: TGTGCCAGCAGTCCCGGACAGGGATTTTACGAGCAGTACTTC.

The chain combines TRBV2 with TRBJ1-5; D call uncertain. V lost 3 bases, J lost 0 bases, and 6 bases lay in between. Germline V CDR1 and CDR2: SNHLY, FYNNEI. This CDR3 is built from 14 residues. CDR3 protein: CASSDGYSNQPQHF. CDR3 bases: TGTGCCAGCAGTGACGGTTATAGCAATCAGCCCCAGCATTTT. Full variable domain (rest looked up from reference TRBV2 and TRBJ1-5): EPEVTQTPSHQVTQMGQEVILRCVPISNHLYFYWYRQILGQKVEFLVSFYNNEISEKSEIFDDQFSVERPDGSNFTLKIRSTKLEDSAMYFCASSDGYSNQPQHFGDGTRLSIL.